The 15 T cell receptor beta chains presented below share a single source sample, sequenced in a study of blood T cells in healthy people across ages. Using a J-beta primer mix together with a sample-barcoded 5' primer, a second PCR was run for roughly 7 to 12 cycles. TCRdb re-analysed the 5' RACE reads in MiXCR, keeping a single row per CDR3 protein. The table records about 1,000,000 distinct CDR3 sequences, 45% of them present only once. Sequenced input: blood. The receptor source for this set is a woman aged 55-70 years in good health.

DNA for the CDR3: TGTGCCAGCAGTTACAGGGGGGCTAGCGGGAGGGAGACCCAGTACTTC. It specifies CASSYRGASGRETQYF. V and J are TRBV6-5 and TRBJ2-5, with TRBD2 identical over 11 bases. V dropped 2 bases and J dropped 5; count of bases not matched to a gene: 7. This CDR3 spans 16 amino acids. In germline, CDR1 is MNHEY, CDR2 SVGAGI.

In its sample, this clonotype was seen a few times. This chain joins TRBV6-5 and TRBJ1-2; 11 nucleotides line up with TRBD1. V lost 2 bases to trimming and J lost 5 bases; unmatched junction nucleotides: 7. Germline loops: CDR1 MNHEY, CDR2 SVGAGI. The length of the CDR3 is 16 residues. The CDR3 protein is CASSYIRTGGSYGYTF. Here the CDR3 DNA reads TGTGCCAGCAGTTACATCCGGACAGGGGGCTCATATGGCTACACCTTC.

The gene calls are TRBV6-1 and TRBJ2-5; D tentatively fits TRBD1 or TRBD2 (5 bases each). Per germline, CDR1 MNHNS and CDR2 SASEGT. The CDR3 covers 15 residues. V was clipped by 0 bases and J by 11 bases, with 19 bases between them. The CDR3: CASSEARVQVGEQYF. The CDR3 bases are TGTGCCAGCAGTGAAGCGCGGGTTCAGGTAGGGGAGCAGTACTTC.

The chain combines TRBV18 with TRBJ2-7, with a weak D call TRBD1 (6 bases). Trimming pared 3 bases from V and 3 bases from J, leaving 12 bases between. Germline lookup yields CDR1 KGHSH and CDR2 LQKENI. The CDR3 has 14 amino acids. DNA of the CDR3: TGTGCCAGCTCACCTCCAACAGGGATCTACGAGCAGTACTTC. Encoded protein: CASSPPTGIYEQYF.

This sequence joins TRBV5-8 and TRBJ1-6; 9 nucleotides align to TRBD1. Germline CDR1 reads SGHTS; CDR2 reads YDEGEE. After removal of 4 bases from V and 9 bases from J, the junction contained 5 bases not matched to a gene. This CDR3 has 14 amino acids. For the CDR3, the DNA is TGTGCCAGCAGCATGGGACAGGGACGTTCACCCCTCCACTTT. Amino acid sequence: CASSMGQGRSPLHF.

The chain carries TRBV9 and TRBJ2-1, with 15 nucleotides matching TRBD2. After removal of 4 bases from V and 8 bases from J, the junction contained 7 bases not matched to a gene. Germline loops: CDR1 SGDLS, CDR2 YYNGEE. The CDR3 is 16 amino acids. The CDR3 sequence: CASSSRTSGRGDEQFF. CDR3 in DNA: TGTGCCAGCAGCTCCCGGACTAGCGGGAGGGGTGATGAGCAGTTCTTC. Full variable domain (missing parts from reference TRBV9 and TRBJ2-1): DSGVTQTPKHLITATGQRVTLRCSPRSGDLSVYWYQQSLDQGLQFLIQYYNGEERAKGNILERFSAQQFPDLHSELNLSSLELGDSALYFCASSSRTSGRGDEQFFGPGTRLTVL.

The chain combines TRBV7-7 with TRBJ2-1; tentatively, D is TRBD2 (6 bases). The CDR3 spans 17 residues. The V end lost 1 base, the J end lost 6 bases, and 19 bases lay between the germline ends. In germline, CDR1 is SSHAT, CDR2 FNYEAQ (reference sequence). CDR3 sequence reads: CASSLGIAESYLNEQFF. For the CDR3, the DNA is TGTGCCAGCAGCTTAGGAATAGCGGAGTCCTACCTCAATGAGCAGTTCTTC.

The table lists this clonotype with a few counts. The chain joins TRBV5-1 to TRBJ2-7; D assignment may be TRBD1 or TRBD2 (5 bases each). The CDR3 sequence is 14 residues long. Germline V CDR1 and CDR2: SGHRS, YFSETQ. V was cut by 0 bases and J by 5 bases, with 12 bases left in between. CDR3 amino acids: CASSLVGVVDEQYF. The CDR3 region has the DNA TGCGCCAGCAGCTTGGTGGGGGTGGTTGACGAGCAGTACTTC. Full variable domain (outside the CDR3, taken from reference TRBV5-1 and TRBJ2-7): KAGVTQTPRYLIKTRGQQVTLSCSPISGHRSVSWYQQTPGQGLQFLFEYFSETQRNKGNFPGRFSGRQFSNSRSEMNVSTLELGDSALYLCASSLVGVVDEQYFGPGTRLTVT.

This clonotype was recorded many times. The J gene is TRBJ2-3, the V gene TRBV11-2, with D perhaps given as TRBD1 or TRBD2 (5 bases each). Deletions cut 4 bases from V and 0 bases from J, with 17 bases between. The CDR3 is 17 residues long. The germline gives CDR1 SGHAT, CDR2 FQNNGV. The CDR3 is CASSSIGARGSTDTQYF. The CDR3 DNA follows: TGTGCCAGCAGCTCCATCGGGGCGCGAGGTAGCACAGATACGCAGTATTTT.

V is TRBV20-1 and J is TRBJ1-5; D might be TRBD1 (5 bases). The CDR3 is made up of 15 amino acids. V was trimmed by 1 base and J by 2 bases, leaving 12 bases between them. Looked up from germline, CDR1 is DFQATT and CDR2 is SNEGSKA (reference sequence). As DNA, the CDR3 is TGCAGTGCTAGAGCTCCAGGAGGGGGCAATCAGCCCCAGCATTTT. Residues: CSARAPGGGNQPQHF.

This clonotype was seen only a few times. CDR3 residues: CASSLSPVWEQYF. Written as DNA, the CDR3 is TGTGCCAGCAGTTTATCTCCCGTATGGGAGCAGTACTTC. The chain recombines TRBV27 with TRBJ2-5; maybe TRBD2 (5 bases). The CDR3 has 13 amino acids. Germline V gene sequence: CDR1 MNHEY, CDR2 SMNVEV (reference sequence). The V gene lost 0 bases and the J gene lost 11 bases, with 13 bases spanning the gap.

Of note for this clonotype: The germline gene is not matched at one end of the junction; a read error may be the cause. The V gene is TRBV6-6, the J gene TRBJ2-7; D is ambiguous. The germline gives CDR1 MNHNY, CDR2 SVGAGI (reference sequence). This CDR3 spans 14 amino acids. CDR3 residues: CVSSYVGSSYEQYF. The CDR3 DNA follows: TGTGTCAGCAGTTACGTTGGGTCGTCCTATGAGCAGTACTTC.

In its sample, this clonotype was seen a few times. The rearrangement joins TRBV6-5 to TRBJ2-5; D gene uncertain. CDR1 is MNHEY, CDR2 SVGAGI, per germline. The CDR3 consists of 13 residues. The V gene lost 3 bases and the J gene lost 6 bases, with 11 bases spanning the gap. The CDR3 nucleotides are TGTGCCAGCAGTTATCCCCCCCTTAAGACCCAGTACTTC. Its protein is CASSYPPLKTQYF.

The V and J genes are TRBV5-1 and TRBJ2-1; the D gene is possibly TRBD2 (5 bases). V was pared by 3 bases and J by 6 bases, with 13 bases between. This CDR3 comprises 14 residues. CDR1 and CDR2 (germline): SGHRS, YFSETQ. CDR3: CASSSNPTINEQFF. CDR3 bases: TGCGCCAGCAGCTCTAACCCGACTATCAATGAGCAGTTCTTC.

V usage is TRBV6-1 and J usage is TRBJ1-2, with a tentative D call TRBD1 (5 bases). V lost 0 bases and J lost 4, with 9 bases in between. Germline CDR1 and CDR2: MNHNS and SASEGT. This CDR3 is built from 14 residues. The CDR3 DNA follows: TGTGCCAGCAGTGAAGCAGGGGAGGGCTATGGCTACACCTTC. Translation: CASSEAGEGYGYTF.